One sample yielded the 29 T cell receptor beta chains listed below, sequenced in a study of T cell responses to AZD1222 COVID-19 vaccine. The assay was immunoSEQ multiplex PCR, and TCRdb's table has in-frame clones only and misses some. Of under 80,000 clones in the sample, roughly four fifths were seen once. Sequenced here: peripheral blood, sampled 28 days after the second AZD1222 dose. Source of these receptors: an adult who received the AZD1222 COVID-19 vaccine.

The chain couples TRBV18 to TRBJ2-1, with D possibly matching TRBD1 (6 bases). Trimming took off 0 bases at V and 2 bases at J, with 8 bases between the two ends. Per germline, CDR1 KGHSH and CDR2 LQKENI. This CDR3 has 15 residues. The CDR3 DNA follows: TGTGCCAGCTCACCACCCGGGACACCCTACAATGAGCAGTTCTTC. Translated: CASSPPGTPYNEQFF.

The rearrangement uses TRBV6-2 or TRBV6-3 and TRBJ2-7, with 9 bases aligning to TRBD1. J was trimmed by 6 bases and V by 6 bases; bases with no gene match: 12. Germline CDR1 is MNHEY and CDR2 is SVGEGT. The CDR3 sequence is 15 residues long. The CDR3 sequence is CASSRAGTGRFEQYF. DNA for the CDR3: TGTGCCAGCAGCCGCGCCGGGACAGGGCGGTTCGAGCAGTACTTC.

This chain links TRBV18 with TRBJ2-7, with TRBD1 as a possible D gene (5 bases). V dropped 3 bases and J dropped 2 bases, with 8 bases sitting between them. This CDR3 contains 13 residues. Germline V gene sequence: CDR1 KGHSH, CDR2 LQKENI. The CDR3 reads CASSPTATYEQYF. The CDR3 nucleotides are TGTGCCAGCTCACCGACAGCGACCTACGAGCAGTACTTC. Full variable domain (missing parts from reference TRBV18 and TRBJ2-7): NAGVMQNPRHLVRRRGQEARLRCSPMKGHSHVYWYRQLPEEGLKFMVYLQKENIIDESGMPKERFSAEFPKEGPSILRIQQVVRGDSAAYFCASSPTATYEQYFGPGTRLTVT.

V and J are TRBV6-2 or TRBV6-3 and TRBJ2-3, with D unclear. Trimming took off 5 bases at V and 2 bases at J, with 11 bases between the two ends. Germline assignment: CDR1 MNHEY and CDR2 SVGEGT. The CDR3 totals 14 residues. The CDR3 region is CASSPGQYTDTQYF. CDR3 nucleotide sequence: TGTGCCAGCAGTCCCGGGCAGTACACAGATACGCAGTATTTT.

The V and J genes are TRBV30 and TRBJ2-2; 7 nucleotides line up with TRBD1. Germline V gene data show CDR1 as GTSNPN and CDR2 as SVGIG (reference sequence). V lost 0 bases, J lost 5 bases, and 6 bases stayed unmatched. The length of the CDR3 is 15 residues. The CDR3 loop reads CAWSVLTGETGELFF. The CDR3 DNA is TGTGCCTGGAGTGTATTAACAGGGGAAACCGGGGAGCTGTTTTTT.

This clone was recorded a few times. This chain links TRBV7-9 with TRBJ1-2; TRBD1 matches at 8 bases. In germline, CDR1 is SEHNR, CDR2 FQNEAQ (reference sequence). This CDR3 contains 15 residues. Trimming cost V 3 bases and J 1 base; bases outside gene matches: 4. The CDR3 bases are TGTGCCAGCAGCTTTCGGACAGGGAGTAACTATGGCTACACCTTC. It is translated as CASSFRTGSNYGYTF.

The chain recombines TRBV19 with TRBJ1-4; TRBD1 aligns across 10 bases. In germline, CDR1 is LNHDA, CDR2 SQIVND (reference sequence). The CDR3 totals 17 residues. CDR3 loop: CAASGTGVFWTNEKLFF. CDR3 coding DNA: TGTGCAGCCTCCGGGACAGGGGTTTTTTGGACTAATGAAAAACTGTTTTTT.

The chain joins TRBV28 to TRBJ2-7, with TRBD2 identical over 8 bases. The CDR3 is 14 amino acids. The V gene end was trimmed by 4 bases and the J gene end by 6 bases; junction bases not matched to a gene: 8. The germline gives CDR1 MDHEN, CDR2 SYDVKM. Here the CDR3 DNA reads TGTGCCAGCAGTTCGACTAGCGTTTTAGGCGAGCAGTACTTC. Amino acids: CASSSTSVLGEQYF. The full variable domain, its missing parts supplied by reference TRBV28 and TRBJ2-7, is DVKVTQSSRYLVKRTGEKVFLECVQDMDHENMFWYRQDPGLGLRLIYFSYDVKMKEKGDIPEGYSVSREKKERFSLILESASTNQTSMYLCASSSTSVLGEQYFGPGTRLTVT.

The chain employs TRBV19 and TRBJ1-1, with D perhaps matching TRBD1 (6 bases). The CDR3 covers 15 residues. Germline lookup yields CDR1 LNHDA and CDR2 SQIVND (reference sequence). Trimming removed 6 bases at V and 1 base at J, with 15 bases between. CDR3 in DNA: TGTGCCAGTAGGACGATAGGGGGTGCGAACACTGAAGCTTTCTTT. Translating gives CASRTIGGANTEAFF.

V gene TRBV11-1 combines with J gene TRBJ2-3; the D gene is possibly TRBD2 (6 bases). Germline V gives CDR1 SGHAT, CDR2 FQDESV (reference sequence). Deletions cut 5 bases from V and 4 bases from J, with 19 bases between. This CDR3 is built from 16 residues. Here the CDR3 reads CASSPSLALGADTQYF. The CDR3 nucleotides are TGTGCCAGCAGCCCCTCACTAGCCTTGGGGGCAGATACGCAGTATTTT. Variable domain in full (rest from reference TRBV11-1 and TRBJ2-3): EAEVAQSPRYKITEKSQAVAFWCDPISGHATLYWYRQILGQGPELLVQFQDESVVDDSQLPKDRFSAERLKGVDSTLKIQPAELGDSAMYLCASSPSLALGADTQYFGPGTRLTVL.

This chain uses TRBV27 with TRBJ2-7, with 9 bases that match TRBD2. J gave up 2 bases and V 7 bases, and 12 bases lay outside the gene matches. This CDR3 spans 16 amino acids. Germline CDR1 is MNHEY and CDR2 is SMNVEV (reference sequence). The CDR3 DNA is TGTGCCAGCACTATTAGGGGTAGCGGGGGAACCTACGAGCAGTACTTC. This encodes CASTIRGSGGTYEQYF.

With respect to this clone: The junction and the germline gene differ at one end; a read error may be behind it. The rearrangement uses TRBV7-2 and TRBJ1-1; D gene ambiguous. CDR3 length: 13 amino acids. Per the germline V gene, CDR1 is SGHTA and CDR2 is FQGNSA. This CDR3 reads CASTTASNPEAFF. In DNA, the CDR3 is TGTGCCAGCACCACGGCCTCGAACCCTGAAGCTTTCTTT.

This clone is a singleton in its sample. The chain joins TRBV4-2 to TRBJ2-2, with a tentative D call TRBD1 (6 bases). The CDR3 extends over 16 amino acids. Germline assignment: CDR1 LGHNA and CDR2 YNFKEQ. Deletions cut 0 bases from V and 4 bases from J, with 12 bases between. This chain's CDR3 is CASSQEGGVGTGELFF. DNA for the CDR3: TGTGCCAGCAGCCAAGAAGGGGGTGTCGGCACCGGGGAGCTGTTTTTT.

This clone is a singleton in its sample. The rearrangement uses TRBV3-1 (or the pseudogene TRBV3-2) and TRBJ2-7, with D possibly being TRBD1 or TRBD2 (6 bases each). Germline V gives CDR1 LGHDT, CDR2 YNNKEL (reference sequence). V was cut by 3 bases and J by 6 bases, with 18 bases left in between. The CDR3 spans 15 residues. CDR3 residues: CASSQGGQSGSEQYF. The CDR3 bases are TGTGCCAGCAGCCAGGGAGGACAGTCTGGCAGCGAGCAGTACTTC.

The rearrangement links TRBV4-3 to TRBJ2-7; 13 nucleotides agree with TRBD2. Looked up from germline, CDR1 is LGHNA and CDR2 is YSLEER. CDR3 length: 18 residues. The trim removed 0 bases at V and 7 bases at J, leaving 12 bases unmatched. The chain's CDR3 is CASSQDGTSGIGAREQYF. CDR3 DNA: TGCGCCAGCAGCCAAGATGGGACTAGCGGGATTGGGGCAAGGGAGCAGTACTTC.

This clone was detected only a few times. V usage is TRBV28 and J usage is TRBJ1-1; D possibly corresponds to TRBD1 (5 bases). The germline V gene has CDR1 MDHEN and CDR2 SYDVKM. V lost 6 bases and J lost 4, with 18 bases in between. The CDR3 extends over 15 amino acids. The CDR3 DNA reads as TGTGCCAGCAGCGCACACGGGCAGGGCACCACTGAAGCTTTCTTT. The encoded protein is CASSAHGQGTTEAFF. Full variable domain (remainder filled in from reference TRBV28 and TRBJ1-1): DVKVTQSSRYLVKRTGEKVFLECVQDMDHENMFWYRQDPGLGLRLIYFSYDVKMKEKGDIPEGYSVSREKKERFSLILESASTNQTSMYLCASSAHGQGTTEAFFGQGTRLTVV.

This rearrangement joins TRBV7-2 to TRBJ2-1, with a possible D match to TRBD1 (5 bases). The CDR3 has 14 residues. Germline V gives CDR1 SGHTA, CDR2 FQGNSA. V was trimmed by 0 bases and J by 7 bases, leaving 10 bases between them. The CDR3 region has the DNA TGTGCCAGCAGCTTAGCAGGGGTCGGGAATGAGCAGTTCTTC. Protein product: CASSLAGVGNEQFF.

The rearrangement uses TRBV6-2 or TRBV6-3 and TRBJ2-7, with 9 bases identical to TRBD2. Germline lookup yields CDR1 MNHEY and CDR2 SVGEGT. The junction had 5 bases not matched to a gene; V was cut back by 2 bases and J by 3 bases. The CDR3 runs to 15 residues. CDR3 region: CASSYGPSGIYEQYF. CDR3 in DNA: TGTGCCAGCAGTTACGGTCCTAGCGGGATCTACGAGCAGTACTTC.

The V gene is TRBV7-2, the J gene TRBJ2-7; TRBD2 agrees at 8 bases. The junction had 14 bases not matched to a gene; V was cut back by 2 bases and J by 5 bases. This CDR3 has 17 residues. The germline V gene encodes CDR1 SGHTA and CDR2 FQGNSA. The CDR3 region has the DNA TGTGCCAGCAGCTTAAATCAAGGAGGAGCGGGAGCAAACGAGCAGTACTTC. It translates to CASSLNQGGAGANEQYF.

The chain is built from TRBV3-1 (or the pseudogene TRBV3-2) and TRBJ2-2, with a possible D match to TRBD2 (5 bases). V was cut by 2 bases and J by 7 bases, with 8 bases left in between. This CDR3 spans 13 amino acids. Germline V gives CDR1 LGHDT, CDR2 YNNKEL (reference sequence). The CDR3 sequence: CASSQPRGGELFF. The CDR3 bases are TGTGCCAGCAGCCAACCACGGGGCGGGGAGCTGTTTTTT.

The CDR3 coding sequence is TGTGCCAGCAGTTCTCACGACAAGGGCTCCTACGAGCAGTACTTC. This translates into CASSSHDKGSYEQYF. The chain links TRBV28 to TRBJ2-7; unclear D gene. Trimming cost V 4 bases and J 0 bases, with 13 bases left between them. Germline V gene lookup returns CDR1 MDHEN and CDR2 SYDVKM. This CDR3 spans 15 amino acids.

This sequence joins TRBV5-1 and TRBJ2-6, with unresolved D. Germline-derived CDR1 and CDR2 are SGHRS and YFSETQ. V was trimmed by 5 bases and J by 0 bases, leaving 9 bases between them. The CDR3 is made up of 15 amino acids. CDR3 sequence reads: CASSQDVSGANVLTF. CDR3 DNA sequence: TGCGCCAGCAGTCAAGATGTCTCTGGGGCCAACGTCCTGACTTTC.

V is TRBV3-1 (or the pseudogene TRBV3-2) and J is TRBJ2-1; D is perhaps TRBD2 (5 bases). V lost 0 bases to trimming and J lost 12 bases, with 12 bases between them. Per germline, CDR1 LGHDT and CDR2 YNNKEL (reference sequence). This CDR3 region has 13 residues. CDR3 in DNA: TGTGCCAGCAGCCAAGACGAGGGATCCGTGCAGTTCTTC. Residues: CASSQDEGSVQFF.

This sequence joins TRBV7-9 and TRBJ2-2, with 7 bases identical to TRBD2. Germline trimming cut 2 bases from V and 1 base from J; bases unmatched to any gene: 7. This CDR3 contains 17 residues. The germline V gene encodes CDR1 SEHNR and CDR2 FQNEAQ (reference sequence). The CDR3, as DNA: TGTGCCAGCAGCTTAAAAGCGGGATTTAAGAACACCGGGGAGCTGTTTTTT. This codes for CASSLKAGFKNTGELFF.

The V and J genes are TRBV11-1 and TRBJ1-1; D unclear. Looked up from germline, CDR1 is SGHAT and CDR2 is FQDESV (reference sequence). CDR3 length: 14 amino acids. Trimming removed 1 base from V and 0 bases from J, with 6 bases in between. The CDR3 loop reads CASSLDSMNTEAFF. CDR3 DNA: TGTGCCAGCAGCTTAGACAGTATGAACACTGAAGCTTTCTTT. Complete variable domain (other parts from reference TRBV11-1 and TRBJ1-1): EAEVAQSPRYKITEKSQAVAFWCDPISGHATLYWYRQILGQGPELLVQFQDESVVDDSQLPKDRFSAERLKGVDSTLKIQPAELGDSAMYLCASSLDSMNTEAFFGQGTRLTVV.

The gene calls are TRBV6-5 and TRBJ1-5; a weak D match, TRBD1 (5 bases). CDR1 MNHEY and CDR2 SVGAGI come from the germline V gene. The CDR3 runs 13 residues. V was cut by 6 bases and J by 6 bases, with 12 bases left in between. The CDR3 DNA reads TGTGCCAGCAGCACAGGTTACGGTCAGCCCCAGCATTTT. As protein: CASSTGYGQPQHF.

The chain is built from TRBV4-2 and TRBJ2-1; 9 positions match TRBD2. There are 19 residues in the CDR3. Germline V CDR1 and CDR2: LGHNA, YNFKEQ. Unmatched junction bases numbered 14, after V lost 3 bases and J lost 2 bases. The CDR3 nucleotides are TGTGCCAGCAGCCAGTATAACTGGGGCGGGAGGGTTCCCTACAATGAGCAGTTCTTC. The encoded protein is CASSQYNWGGRVPYNEQFF.

The rearrangement uses TRBV7-9 and TRBJ2-7, with 11 positions matching TRBD2. CDR1 and CDR2 from the germline V gene are SEHNR and FQNEAQ (reference sequence). The CDR3 length is 12 residues. Losses at the gene ends were 9 bases for V and 3 bases for J; bases not matched to a gene: 1. The CDR3 DNA is TGTGCCAGTAGCGGGAGGGGCTACGAGCAGTACTTC. This codes for CASSGRGYEQYF.

The table lists this clone with many counts. V gene TRBV14 combines with J gene TRBJ2-7, with unresolved D. This CDR3 region has 14 residues. Germline loops: CDR1 SGHDN, CDR2 FVKESK. The germline V and J ends were trimmed by 0 bases and 2 bases, with 8 bases remaining between them. CDR3 protein: CASSQDGTAYEQYF. As DNA, the CDR3 is TGTGCCAGCAGCCAAGATGGAACAGCCTACGAGCAGTACTTC.